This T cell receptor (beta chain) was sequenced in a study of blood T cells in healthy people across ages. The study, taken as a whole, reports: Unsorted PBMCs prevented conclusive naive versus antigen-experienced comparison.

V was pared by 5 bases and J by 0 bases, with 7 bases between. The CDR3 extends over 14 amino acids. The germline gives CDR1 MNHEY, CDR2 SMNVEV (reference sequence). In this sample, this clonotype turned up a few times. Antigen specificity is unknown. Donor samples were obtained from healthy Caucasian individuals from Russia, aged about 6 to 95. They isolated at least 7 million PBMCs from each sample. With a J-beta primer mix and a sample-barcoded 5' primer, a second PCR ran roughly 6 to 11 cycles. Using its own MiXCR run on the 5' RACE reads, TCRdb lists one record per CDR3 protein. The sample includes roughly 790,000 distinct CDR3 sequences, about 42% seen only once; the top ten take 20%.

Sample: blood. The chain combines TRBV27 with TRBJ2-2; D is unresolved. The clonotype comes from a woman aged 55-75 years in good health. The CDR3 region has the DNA TGTGCCAGCAGTCCATACTCGAACACCGGGGAGCTGTTTTTT. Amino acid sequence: CASSPYSNTGELFF.